One sample yielded the 26 T cell receptor beta chains listed below, sequenced in a study of CD8 T cells in Susac syndrome. RNA totalling about 0.45 to 1 ug underwent reverse transcription with random hexamers. MiXCR, applied by TCRdb to the immunoSEQ multiplex PCR reads, yields one record per CDR3 protein. The sample lists 200,000 to 300,000 distinct CDR3 sequences, 90% to 96% seen once, with about 0.094% in the top ten. The specimen was CD4+ T cells from PBMCs. The receptor source for this set is a human donor with Susac syndrome.

The rearrangement uses TRBV7-2 and TRBJ2-1, with 7 bases aligning to TRBD1. Germline CDR1 SGHTA, CDR2 FQGNSA. This CDR3 region has 13 residues. After removal of 5 bases from V and 14 bases from J, the junction contained 12 bases not matched to a gene. The CDR3 DNA reads as TGTGCCAGCAGCCCTGACAGACAGGGAACGGAGTTCTTC. Translating it yields CASSPDRQGTEFF.

The chain links TRBV5-1 to TRBJ2-5, with 9 bases lining up with TRBD2. The CDR3 consists of 15 residues. The V segment lost 1 base and the J segment 2 bases; nucleotides outside the gene matches: 3. Germline V gives CDR1 SGHRS, CDR2 YFSETQ. This CDR3 is CASSLWREGQETQYF. The CDR3 coding sequence is TGCGCCAGCAGCTTGTGGCGGGAGGGTCAAGAGACCCAGTACTTC. The entire variable domain, with the rest obtained from reference TRBV5-1 and TRBJ2-5, is as follows: KAGVTQTPRYLIKTRGQQVTLSCSPISGHRSVSWYQQTPGQGLQFLFEYFSETQRNKGNFPGRFSGRQFSNSRSEMNVSTLELGDSALYLCASSLWREGQETQYFGPGTRLLVL.

The chain links TRBV2 to TRBJ1-5; D is possibly TRBD1 (6 bases). Germline lookup yields CDR1 SNHLY and CDR2 FYNNEI. The CDR3 is 14 amino acids. Trimming took off 6 bases at V and 4 bases at J, with 13 bases between the two ends. CDR3 sequence reads: CASRADSLNQPQHF. The CDR3 DNA sequence: TGTGCCAGCAGAGCGGACAGTTTGAATCAGCCCCAGCATTTT.

The chain carries TRBV20-1 and TRBJ2-1, with 12 bases lining up with TRBD2. This CDR3 comprises 16 residues. V shed 1 base and J 4 bases; nucleotides not matched to a gene: 5. The V gene's germline CDR1 is DFQATT and CDR2 SNEGSKA (reference sequence). The CDR3 reads CSARASGTSGYNEQFF. The CDR3 bases are TGCAGTGCTAGAGCTTCCGGGACTAGCGGGTACAATGAGCAGTTCTTC.

The gene calls are TRBV29-1 and TRBJ1-4; perhaps TRBD1 as D (5 bases). Trimming took 6 bases from V and 0 from J, leaving 11 bases between them. Germline loops: CDR1 SQVTM, CDR2 ANQGSEA. This CDR3 has 14 residues. Here the CDR3 DNA reads TGCAGCGTCTCGACAGAAGCAACTAATGAAAAACTGTTTTTT. It codes for CSVSTEATNEKLFF.

V usage is TRBV10-3 and J usage is TRBJ2-2; 7 bases align to TRBD2. The germline gives CDR1 ENHRY, CDR2 SYGVKD. This CDR3 contains 14 residues. V trimming: 10 bases; J trimming: 4 bases; junction bases outside the gene matches: 9. The CDR3 nucleotides are TGTGCCACGCCCGCGGGAGCAAGCACCGGGGAGCTGTTTTTT. Encoded protein: CATPAGASTGELFF.

The V call is TRBV9, the J call TRBJ2-4; 11 bases map to TRBD1. V lost 4 bases and J lost 7; bases outside the gene matches: 13. This CDR3 has 17 amino acids. Germline values: CDR1 SGDLS, CDR2 YYNGEE. The CDR3 sequence is CASSPQWTGGAGNIQYF. For the CDR3, the DNA is TGTGCCAGCAGCCCCCAGTGGACAGGGGGCGCGGGGAACATTCAGTACTTC.

The chain carries TRBV6-6 and TRBJ2-1; D is possibly TRBD1 (6 bases). The V gene's germline CDR1 is MNHNY and CDR2 SVGAGI (reference sequence). The CDR3 has 15 amino acids. Trimming stripped 2 bases from V and 3 bases from J, with 11 bases between. The DNA of the CDR3 is TGTGCCAGCAGTTACAGGGGGACGGACTACAATGAGCAGTTCTTC. This encodes CASSYRGTDYNEQFF.

V gene TRBV4-1 combines with J gene TRBJ1-1; no firm D call. This CDR3 comprises 15 residues. Trimming left V 0 bases short and J 0 bases short, with 8 bases between. Germline assignment: CDR1 MGHRA and CDR2 YSYEKL. In DNA form, the CDR3 reads TGCGCCAGCAGCCAAGAGAGCTACATGAACACTGAAGCTTTCTTT. Translated, it gives CASSQESYMNTEAFF.

The chain recombines TRBV20-1 with TRBJ2-5, with 8 bases fitting TRBD2. Germline CDR1 is DFQATT and CDR2 is SNEGSKA (reference sequence). The CDR3 covers 16 residues. J was trimmed by 5 bases and V by 3 bases; bases with no gene match: 14. The DNA for the CDR3 is TGCAGTGCTAGTGGGAAGAGCGGGAGCCTCCAGGAGACCCAGTACTTC. This codes for CSASGKSGSLQETQYF.

V and J are TRBV25-1 and TRBJ2-2; 7 bases map to TRBD2. This CDR3 contains 14 residues. Looked up from germline, CDR1 is MGHDK and CDR2 is SYGVNS. V shed 4 bases, J shed 6 bases, and the junction held 5 bases outside the gene matches. The DNA for the CDR3 is TGTGCCAGCAGTGTGTGGCGGGAGCCCGGGGAGCTGTTTTTT. It codes for CASSVWREPGELFF.

This chain uses TRBV7-6 with TRBJ1-1, with 10 bases identical to TRBD1. The CDR3 loop spans 15 amino acids. Germline V lookup: CDR1 SGHVS, CDR2 FNYEAQ. V was pared by 5 bases and J by 1 base, with 4 bases of the junction left unmatched. CDR3 sequence (DNA): TGTGCCAGCAGCCACCGGGACAGGGGGAACACTGAAGCTTTCTTT. It yields the protein CASSHRDRGNTEAFF.

In DNA form, the CDR3 reads TGTGCCAGCAGAGATAAATTGCTCTCCTACAATGAGCAGTTCTTC. Translated: CASRDKLLSYNEQFF. The chain couples TRBV3-1 to TRBJ2-1, with no clear D. From germline, CDR1 is LGHDT and CDR2 YNNKEL (reference sequence). CDR3 length equals 15 residues. Between the trimmed V and J ends, which lost 6 bases and 0 bases, there was a span of 12 bases.

The gene calls are TRBV4-1 and TRBJ2-3; 7 nucleotides align to TRBD2. This CDR3 comprises 13 residues. V trimming: 10 bases; J trimming: 2 bases; junction bases outside the gene matches: 6. Germline V gene sequence: CDR1 MGHRA, CDR2 YSYEKL. As DNA, the CDR3 is TGCGCCATCGGCCGGGAGGCCACAGATACGCAGTATTTT. Its translation: CAIGREATDTQYF.

The V gene is TRBV20-1, the J gene TRBJ2-1; TRBD2 matches at 7 bases. With 4 bases clipped from V and 7 bases from J, the junction kept 10 bases outside the gene matches. The CDR3 is 14 residues long. The germline V gene encodes CDR1 DFQATT and CDR2 SNEGSKA (reference sequence). CDR3 in amino acids: CSANLSGKRNEQFF. The CDR3 nucleotides are TGCAGTGCTAACCTAAGCGGGAAAAGGAATGAGCAGTTCTTC.

The chain has TRBV20-1 and TRBJ1-1; no clear D. V was pared by 5 bases and J by 6 bases, with 16 bases between. Germline V gene lookup returns CDR1 DFQATT and CDR2 SNEGSKA (reference sequence). The CDR3 extends over 13 amino acids. The DNA for the CDR3 is TGCAGTGCTCTCAAAGAGGTAGACTCTGAAGCTTTCTTT. It translates to CSALKEVDSEAFF.

V and J are TRBV7-3 and TRBJ2-5, with D possibly TRBD1 on 5 matching bases. The CDR3 is made up of 13 amino acids. Trimming cost V 5 bases and J 5 bases, with 12 bases left between them. Germline CDR1 is SGHTA and CDR2 is FQGTGA. CDR3 DNA: TGTGCCAGCAGCAAAGGACACTCGGAGACCCAGTACTTC. Translation gives CASSKGHSETQYF.

The V gene is TRBV20-1, the J gene TRBJ2-3; 8 bases map to TRBD2. CDR3 length equals 14 residues. V lost 5 bases to trimming and J lost 3 bases; unmatched junction nucleotides: 7. Germline lookup yields CDR1 DFQATT and CDR2 SNEGSKA (reference sequence). The DNA for the CDR3 is TGCAGTGCTTTGCCGGGACTAGGTACAGATACGCAGTATTTT. Translating gives CSALPGLGTDTQYF.

This chain uses TRBV28 with TRBJ1-2; D is uncertain. Between the trimmed V and J ends, which lost 6 bases and 8 bases, there was a span of 16 bases. There are 13 residues in the CDR3. In germline, CDR1 is MDHEN, CDR2 SYDVKM. CDR3 residues: CASRPTQFGGYTF. For the CDR3, the DNA is TGTGCCAGCAGACCCACCCAGTTCGGGGGCTACACCTTC.

V and J are TRBV24-1 and TRBJ2-1; D possibly matches TRBD1 or TRBD2 (5 bases each). The CDR3 is 10 residues long. V lost 9 bases and J 8 bases, leaving 7 bases between the germline ends. Germline CDR1 and CDR2: KGHDR and SFDVKD. Written as DNA, the CDR3 is TGTGCCACCGGGGACCATGAGCAGTTCTTC. It specifies CATGDHEQFF.

Only one count was recorded for this clonotype. The rearrangement links TRBV15 to TRBJ2-4; TRBD1 aligns across 11 bases. V shed 2 bases, J shed 7 bases, and the junction held 7 bases outside the gene matches. The V gene's germline CDR1 is LNHNV and CDR2 YYDKDF (reference sequence). CDR3 length: 16 amino acids. As DNA, the CDR3 is TGTGCCACCAGCAGAACCCGCCGGGACAGGGGGAACATTCAGTACTTC. Encoded protein: CATSRTRRDRGNIQYF.

The rearrangement uses TRBV6-5 and TRBJ2-7; TRBD2 matches at 7 bases. The CDR3 totals 12 residues. Germline CDR1 and CDR2: MNHEY and SVGAGI. After removal of 6 bases from V and 9 bases from J, the junction contained 8 bases not matched to a gene. The CDR3 DNA reads as TGTGCCAGCAGACTAAGGCGGGAGCGGCAGTACTTC. It is translated as CASRLRRERQYF.

The genes are TRBV6-5 and TRBJ2-2; 10 bases map to TRBD2. CDR1 and CDR2 (germline): MNHEY, SVGAGI. CDR3 size: 15 residues. With 2 bases clipped from V and 4 bases from J, the junction kept 1 base outside the gene matches. The CDR3 loop is CASSYRTSGTGELFF. The CDR3 nucleotides read TGTGCCAGCAGTTACCGGACTAGCGGCACCGGGGAGCTGTTTTTT.

This chain uses TRBV7-9 with TRBJ2-7, with 7 bases fitting TRBD1. Trimming took 3 bases from V and 9 from J; bases not matched to a gene: 5. Per germline, CDR1 SEHNR and CDR2 FQNEAQ (reference sequence). This CDR3 has 12 residues. CDR3 sequence: CASSLGQSGQYF. CDR3 bases: TGTGCCAGCAGCTTGGGACAGAGCGGGCAGTACTTC.

DNA of the CDR3: TGTGCCAGCTCCCCTGACAGGGACGTGGCTTTCTTT. It yields the protein CASSPDRDVAFF. The chain joins TRBV18 to TRBJ1-1; TRBD1 matches 7 bases. This CDR3 has 12 amino acids. Germline assignment: CDR1 KGHSH and CDR2 LQKENI. Trimming took 6 bases from V and 11 from J; bases not matched to a gene: 9.

The V gene is TRBV24-1, the J gene TRBJ2-5; D is uncertain. CDR1 and CDR2 from the germline V gene are KGHDR and SFDVKD. The CDR3 runs 16 residues. The germline V and J ends were trimmed by 0 bases and 5 bases, with 15 bases remaining between them. DNA of the CDR3: TGTGCCACCAGTGATTTGGTCTACTGGTGGTGGGAGACCCAGTACTTC. Translated, it gives CATSDLVYWWWETQYF.